The rows below give T cell receptor beta chains drawn from one sample of a study of T cells in Graves' hyperthyroidism and ophthalmopathy. One entry per CDR3 protein results from TCRdb running MiXCR on the multiplex PCR reads. The sample includes hundreds of thousands of distinct CDR3 sequences, roughly 24% of them seen just once. The sample was blood. The receptors derive from a woman younger than 45 with Graves' ophthalmopathy. CDR3s include the opening cysteine and the closing phenylalanine or tryptophan. A D gene is named only where the DNA matches it firmly. Size is stated for part of the rows, as once, few or many counts, or as a class when the clone is expanded.

length: 14
size: many
D: NA
J: TRBJ1-1
V: TRBV6-1
DNA: TGTGCCAGCAGTGAAGGGATAGGGTATACTGAAGCTTTCTTT
CDR3: CASSEGIGYTEAFF

length: 14
size: many
D: NA
J: TRBJ1-1
V: TRBV6-1
DNA: TGTGCCAGCAGTGAACCCTTGGTTCTCCATGAAGCTTTCTTT
CDR3: CASSEPLVLHEAFF

length: 12
size: many
D: TRBD1
J: TRBJ1-1
V: TRBV30
DNA: TGTGCCTGGAGTGTTTGGCAGGGGGGAGCTTTCTTT
CDR3: CAWSVWQGGAFF

length: 16
size: many
D: TRBD1
J: TRBJ2-6
V: TRBV7-3
DNA: TGTGCCAGCAGAAATACAGGGGGCTCTGGGGCCAACGTCCTGACTTTC
CDR3: CASRNTGGSGANVLTF

length: 16
size: many
D: NA
J: TRBJ1-5
V: TRBV27
DNA: TGTGCCAGCAGTGCATACAGGGTGGATAGCAATCAGCCCCAGCATTTT
CDR3: CASSAYRVDSNQPQHF

length: 14
size: NA
D: TRBD1
J: TRBJ2-7
V: TRBV7-2
DNA: TGTGCCAGCAGCTCCGACAGGGTTGCGTACGAGCAGTACTTC
CDR3: CASSSDRVAYEQYF

length: 16
size: NA
D: TRBD1
J: TRBJ2-7
V: TRBV29-1
DNA: TGCAGCGTTCCGGGACAGGGGCGAAAAGGGGGATACGAGCAGTACTTC
CDR3: CSVPGQGRKGGYEQYF

length: 13
size: many
D: NA
J: TRBJ1-6
V: TRBV27
DNA: TGTGCAGCGGGGGACTCCTATAATTCACCCCTCCACTTT
CDR3: CAAGDSYNSPLHF

length: 15
size: NA
D: TRBD2
J: TRBJ2-7
V: TRBV7-2
DNA: TGTGCCAGCAGCTTCAAGACTAGCGGGAACTACGAGCAGTACTTC
CDR3: CASSFKTSGNYEQYF

length: 13
size: few
D: NA
J: TRBJ1-2
V: TRBV6-1
DNA: TGTGCCAGCAGCGGGGGAGAGTACTATGGCTACACCTTC
CDR3: CASSGGEYYGYTF

length: 17
size: NA
D: NA
J: TRBJ1-5
V: TRBV19
DNA: TGTGCCAGTAGTATTGGTCCAGACCTGAGCGGTTGGCAGCCCCAGCATTTT
CDR3: CASSIGPDLSGWQPQHF

length: 17
size: many
D: NA
J: TRBJ2-2
V: TRBV15
DNA: TGTGCCACCAGCAGAGATGGGTCCATCGCGAACACCGGGGAGCTGTTTTTT
CDR3: CATSRDGSIANTGELFF

length: 16
size: many
D: NA
J: TRBJ2-7
V: TRBV6-2/TRBV6-3
DNA: TGTGCCAGCAGTTACTCGATTCATGGCAGCTACTACGAGCAGTACTTC
CDR3: CASSYSIHGSYYEQYF

length: 14
size: NA
D: NA
J: TRBJ2-2
V: TRBV7-2
DNA: TGTGTCAGCGCGGGGACAGCGAACACCGGGGAGCTGTTTTTT
CDR3: CVSAGTANTGELFF

length: 15
size: few
D: NA
J: TRBJ1-5
V: TRBV24-1
DNA: TGTGCCACCAGCCCCGGGCAGGGGTTCAATCAGCCCCAGCATTTT
CDR3: CATSPGQGFNQPQHF

length: 12
size: many
D: NA
J: TRBJ1-2
V: TRBV10-1
DNA: TGCGCCAGCAAGGGACGGAACTATGGCTACACCTTC
CDR3: CASKGRNYGYTF

length: 12
size: many
D: NA
J: TRBJ2-7
V: TRBV6-5
DNA: TGTGCCAGCAGTTCCAGGGTCTACGAGCAGTACTTC
CDR3: CASSSRVYEQYF

length: 16
size: NA
D: NA
J: TRBJ1-5
V: TRBV4-2
DNA: TGTGCCAGCAGCCAAGGGACCCAGGGCGGCAATCAGCCCCAGCATTTT
CDR3: CASSQGTQGGNQPQHF

length: 13
size: many
D: NA
J: TRBJ2-7
V: TRBV27
DNA: TGTGCCAGCTCGCGGACGGATTCCTACGAGCAGTACTTC
CDR3: CASSRTDSYEQYF

length: 13
size: few
D: NA
J: TRBJ2-5
V: TRBV12-3/TRBV12-4
DNA: TGTGCCAGCAGTGGGGACAGCGGGAAGACCCAGTACTTC
CDR3: CASSGDSGKTQYF

length: 14
size: many
D: TRBD1
J: TRBJ1-5
V: TRBV15
DNA: TGTGCCACCAGCAGGGGACAGGGAACTCAGCCCCAGCATTTT
CDR3: CATSRGQGTQPQHF

length: 16
size: NA
D: TRBD2
J: TRBJ2-4
V: TRBV11-3
DNA: TGTGCCAGCAGCTTAGGTTCTAGCGGGCCTAAAAACATTCAGTACTTC
CDR3: CASSLGSSGPKNIQYF

length: 14
size: NA
D: NA
J: TRBJ1-2
V: TRBV24-1
DNA: TGTGCCACCAGTGACCCCGGCGGGGGCTATGGCTACACCTTC
CDR3: CATSDPGGGYGYTF

length: 14
size: many
D: NA
J: TRBJ2-7
V: TRBV20-1
DNA: TGCAGTGCTAGACCGCACGGAGTATCCTACGAGCAGTACTTC
CDR3: CSARPHGVSYEQYF

length: 15
size: many
D: NA
J: TRBJ1-5
V: TRBV19
DNA: TGTGCCAGTAGTATAGGACAGGTTAGCAATCAGCCCCAGCATTTT
CDR3: CASSIGQVSNQPQHF

length: 17
size: NA
D: NA
J: TRBJ1-3
V: TRBV25-1
DNA: TGTGCCAGCAGTGAATATGGGGAACCGAGCTCTGGAAACACCATATATTTT
CDR3: CASSEYGEPSSGNTIYF

length: 12
size: NA
D: TRBD1
J: TRBJ1-1
V: TRBV10-3
DNA: TGTGCCATCAGGGACAGGGCAGTTGAAGCTTTCTTT
CDR3: CAIRDRAVEAFF

length: 11
size: NA
D: NA
J: TRBJ1-1
V: TRBV7-2
DNA: TGTGCAGCAGGATTGGGGGCTGAAGCTTTCTTT
CDR3: CAAGLGAEAFF

length: 14
size: few
D: NA
J: TRBJ1-2
V: TRBV11-2
DNA: TGTGCCAGCAGCTCGACAGGCGGAGGCTATGGCTACACCTTC
CDR3: CASSSTGGGYGYTF

length: 16
size: many
D: NA
J: TRBJ2-5
V: TRBV7-6
DNA: TGTGCCAGCAGCTTAGTATACAGGTTTGAACAAGAGACCCAGTACTTC
CDR3: CASSLVYRFEQETQYF

length: 15
size: NA
D: NA
J: TRBJ2-2
V: TRBV14
DNA: TGTGCCAGCAGCCCGGCTTCCAGAGCCACCGGGGAGCTGTTTTTT
CDR3: CASSPASRATGELFF

length: 13
size: many
D: NA
J: TRBJ1-2
V: TRBV12-3/TRBV12-4
DNA: TGTGCCAGCACCCAAGAGGGGGGGAAAGGCTACACCTTC
CDR3: CASTQEGGKGYTF

length: 15
size: NA
D: NA
J: TRBJ2-5
V: TRBV20-1
DNA: TGCAGTGCACAACAGCCCGGGGTTAAAGAAGAGACCCAGTACTTC
CDR3: CSAQQPGVKEETQYF